This T cell receptor beta chain was profiled in a study of chemoradiotherapy in HPV16-positive cancers. Study in general: Candidate HPV-specific T-cell clones and common TCR motifs came from functional assays in a couple of HPV16-positive patients.

This CDR3 contains 14 residues. Trimming pared 7 bases from V and 8 bases from J, leaving 20 bases between. Germline V lookup: CDR1 SEHNR, CDR2 FQNEAQ (reference sequence). Samples were taken several times over chemoradiotherapy. Generated by immunoSEQ multiplex PCR, the TCRdb table keeps only in-frame clones and is missing some. Among approximately 8,200 clones listed, about 86% were seen once. With regard to this clone: The target antigen is unknown.

Study conclusions and caveats: During treatment, candidate HPV-specific clones and E7-related motifs expanded in tumor. For HPV16-positive patients, expanding HPV-responsive T cells associated with longer recurrence-free survival.

V is TRBV7-9 and J is TRBJ1-2; D remains ambiguous. The TCR sequence derives from a human donor with HPV-associated anogenital cancer. The starting material was blood, obtained from a patient who underwent chemoradiotherapy. The CDR3 protein is CASTSERASGGYTF. In nucleotides, the CDR3 is TGTGCCAGCACCTCGGAACGGGCCTCGGGGGGCTACACCTTC.